Detailed here is one T cell receptor (beta chain). CDR3 length equals 15 residues. Germline CDR1 reads MNHEY; CDR2 reads SMNVEV (reference sequence). After removal of 3 bases from V and 2 bases from J, the junction contained 2 bases not matched to a gene. The table came from immunoSEQ multiplex PCR; TCRdb's copy has only in-frame clones and leaves some out. The sample carries some 720,000 clones, roughly 88% recorded once. These data originate in a study of shared T cell receptors in the human thymus. The sample was also reused in another study, on human thymus T cells.

Input material: thymocytes. The genes are TRBV27 and TRBJ2-7; 12 bases map to TRBD2. This TCR was sampled from a boy less than two years old with a congenital heart defect. CDR3 protein: CASSLGLAGPYEQYF. The CDR3 DNA sequence: TGTGCCAGCAGTTTGGGACTAGCGGGTCCCTACGAGCAGTACTTC.